The rows below give T cell receptor beta chains drawn from one sample of a study of blood T cell repertoires in COVID-19. The table came from immunoSEQ multiplex PCR; TCRdb's copy has only in-frame clones and leaves some out. The sample carries 400,000 to 450,000 clones, about nine tenths recorded once. The material sequenced was peripheral blood. These receptors were taken from a woman in her 30s with active or convalescent COVID-19. CDR3s include the opening cysteine and the closing phenylalanine or tryptophan. The D gene is left open where the match is weak. Where a row states a size, it is once, few, many or the class of an expanded clone; other rows omit it.

>TRBD1|TRBJ2-3|-|TRBV5-4
TGTGCCAGCAGGGACAGACAGGGTACAGATACGCAGTATTTT
CASRDRQGTDTQYF
>TRBD2|TRBJ2-3|once|TRBV19
TGTGCCAGTAGTATGCTCCTCCCTAGCGGACGCACAGATACGCAGTATTTT
CASSMLLPSGRTDTQYF
>-|TRBJ1-4|-|TRBV6-1
TGTGCCAGCAGTGAGTTAACAGGAAAACTGTTTTTT
CASSELTGKLFF
>TRBD2|TRBJ2-1|-|TRBV5-1
TGCGCCAGCAGCTTGGCGATCGGCGGGGGGGCCACTAATGAGCAGTTCTTC
CASSLAIGGGATNEQFF
>-|TRBJ2-5|-|TRBV9
TGTGCCAGCAGCTCGAGCACGGGATACCAAGAGACCCAGTACTTC
CASSSSTGYQETQYF
>-|TRBJ2-7|once|TRBV5-1
TGCGCCAGCAGCATTGGGGGGACCTACGAGCAGTACTTC
CASSIGGTYEQYF
>-|TRBJ2-7|-|TRBV7-9
TGTGCCAGTAGGGCGGAAGCGGGTTACGAGCAGTACTTC
CASRAEAGYEQYF
>-|TRBJ2-5|-|TRBV29-1
TGCAGCGCCTTGGGGCACCAAGAGACCCAGTACTTC
CSALGHQETQYF
>-|TRBJ2-1|-|TRBV4-1
TGCGCCAGCAGCCAAGAACGCCTAGCCAATGAGCAGTTCTTC
CASSQERLANEQFF
>-|TRBJ2-2|-|TRBV7-6
TGTGCCAGCAGCTTCGAGGGGGATACCGGGGAGCTGTTTTTT
CASSFEGDTGELFF
>-|TRBJ2-4|-|TRBV10-3
TGTGCCATCAGTGAGACAGGAACGTTAGCCAAAAACATTCAGTACTTC
CAISETGTLAKNIQYF
>-|TRBJ1-1|once|TRBV4-1
TGCGCCAGCAGCCAAGCCCTTGTCACTGAAGCTTTCTTT
CASSQALVTEAFF
>-|TRBJ1-5|-|TRBV7-9
TGTGCCAGCAGCTTAGAATCTTCTCAGCCCCAGCATTTT
CASSLESSQPQHF
>-|TRBJ2-7|-|TRBV30
TGTGCCTGGACTGAGGCCCTCTGGTACGAGCAGTACTTC
CAWTEALWYEQYF
>TRBD1|TRBJ1-5|-|TRBV7-9
TGTGCCAGCAGCTCAATGACAGGGTCCCAGCATTTT
CASSSMTGSQHF
>-|TRBJ1-1|-|TRBV19
TGTGCCAGTAGACACGGACAGACGAACACTGAAGCTTTCTTT
CASRHGQTNTEAFF
>TRBD1|TRBJ2-1|-|TRBV7-6
TGTGCCAGCAGCTTGGATACTACAGGGGGCGGAATCAAGCAGTTCTTC
CASSLDTTGGGIKQFF
>-|TRBJ1-1|-|TRBV21-1
TGTGCCAGCAGCGAAAACCCACAGGGGGCGTTGATGAACACTGAAGCTTTCTTT
CASSENPQGALMNTEAFF
>TRBD2|TRBJ2-3|-|TRBV23-1
TGCGCCAGCAGTCCGTACTCGGGACTAGCGGGAGTCTACTTAAGCACAGATACGCAGTATTTT
CASSPYSGLAGVYLSTDTQYF
>-|TRBJ1-3|few|TRBV15
TGTGCCACCAGCAATCAGGATTTGTTGGGCTCTGGAAACACCATATATTTT
CATSNQDLLGSGNTIYF
>-|TRBJ1-1|-|TRBV7-9
TGTGCCAGCAGCTTAGAACAGTCCACTGAAGCTTTCTTT
CASSLEQSTEAFF
>-|TRBJ2-1|-|TRBV30
TGTGCCTGGAGTGTGGGGCAGTACTACAATGAGCAGTTCTTC
CAWSVGQYYNEQFF
>TRBD2|TRBJ2-3|once|TRBV7-7
TGTGCCAGCAGCGTAGCGGGGCTCACAGATACGCAGTATTTT
CASSVAGLTDTQYF
>TRBD1|TRBJ1-2|-|TRBV5-1
TGCGCCAGCAGCTTGGTAGGGACAGGGACTGGCTACACCTTC
CASSLVGTGTGYTF
>TRBD1|TRBJ1-5|-|TRBV15
TGTGCCACCAGTAGGGACAGGGGGGAGGGTCAGCCCCAGCATTTT
CATSRDRGEGQPQHF
>-|TRBJ1-4|-|TRBV5-6
TGTGCCAGCAGTGGACAGCCTAATGAAAAACTGTTTTTT
CASSGQPNEKLFF
>TRBD1|TRBJ2-3|-|TRBV7-8
TGTGCCAGCAGCTCCACTACAGGGGCCCTCACAGATACGCAGTATTTT
CASSSTTGALTDTQYF
>TRBD2|TRBJ2-1|-|TRBV29-1
TGTAGCGACGGGATTAGCGGGAGAGCGGAGTTCTTC
CSDGISGRAEFF
>-|TRBJ2-7|-|TRBV29-1
TGCAGCGTTGTGGGCAAGTCGAAAGATCTGTACTTC
CSVVGKSKDLYF
>-|TRBJ2-1|-|TRBV5-1
TGCGCCAGCAGCACAAGAAGCGACGGTATCGGCAATGAGCAGTTCTTC
CASSTRSDGIGNEQFF
>-|TRBJ2-3|-|TRBV5-1
TGCGCCAGCAGCGCGGAGCGAGGGTTCACAGATACGCAGTATTTT
CASSAERGFTDTQYF
>-|TRBJ1-6|-|TRBV4-2
TGTGCCAGCAGCCAAGATCTGAGGGACCTCCACTTT
CASSQDLRDLHF
>TRBD2|TRBJ2-5|once|TRBV7-9
TGTGCCAGCAGCGCGGCGGGGGGTCAAGAGACCCAGTACTTC
CASSAAGGQETQYF
>-|TRBJ2-1|-|TRBV12-3/TRBV12-4
TGTGCCAGCAGTTTATCGGGGGACAATGAGCAGTTCTTC
CASSLSGDNEQFF
>TRBD1|TRBJ1-1|-|TRBV15
TGTGCCACCAGCAGGGAACAGGGGCAGCCTGAGGCTTTCTTT
CATSREQGQPEAFF
>TRBD1|TRBJ1-1|-|TRBV7-9
TGTGCCAGCAGTACAGGGGAGGTCACTGAAGCTTTCTTT
CASSTGEVTEAFF
>TRBD2|TRBJ2-5|-|TRBV7-9
TGTGCCAGCAGCTTAAGACTAGCGCAGAAAGAGACCCAGTACTTC
CASSLRLAQKETQYF
>TRBD1|TRBJ1-1|-|TRBV6-6
TGTGCCAGCAGTTATAGGACAGGGGAAAACACTGAAGCTTTCTTT
CASSYRTGENTEAFF
>TRBD2|TRBJ2-2|-|TRBV19
TGTGCCAGTAAAGGGCTAGCGGCGAACACCGGGGAGCTGTTTTTT
CASKGLAANTGELFF
>-|TRBJ2-1|-|TRBV6-4
TGTGCCAGCAGTGACTCGGCGGGACTGTCCTACAATGAGCAGTTCTTC
CASSDSAGLSYNEQFF
>TRBD1|TRBJ2-7|few|TRBV3-1/TRBV3-2
TGTGCCAGCAGCCCTTCGGACAGGGGCGCCTACGAGCAGTACTTC
CASSPSDRGAYEQYF
>-|TRBJ1-6|-|TRBV10-3
TGTGCCATCAGTGAGGCCTGGACACCCTATAATTCACCCCTCCACTTT
CAISEAWTPYNSPLHF
>-|TRBJ2-7|-|TRBV11-2
TGTGCCAGCATCGTGGAGTCAAACGGTTACGAGCAGTACTTC
CASIVESNGYEQYF
>TRBD2|TRBJ2-3|-|TRBV5-1
TGCGCCAGCAGCTCGGGACTAGCGGGGGCCTCAGATACGCAGTATTTT
CASSSGLAGASDTQYF
>TRBD2|TRBJ2-1|-|TRBV7-9
TGTGCCAGCAGCCCACAGTCCCCCCTAGCGGGAGGTTTCAATGAGCAGTTCTTC
CASSPQSPLAGGFNEQFF
>-|TRBJ1-3|-|TRBV30
TGTGCCTGGAAGCCTCCCCGGAGGGCCCCGACCTCTGGAAACACCATATATTTT
CAWKPPRRAPTSGNTIYF
>TRBD1|TRBJ2-7|-|TRBV4-1
TGCGCCAGCAGCCAAGGGGACAGTAAATCCTACGAGCAGTACTTC
CASSQGDSKSYEQYF
>-|TRBJ2-7|-|TRBV5-5
TGTGCCAGCAGCCCGCCAGGGGGGCCTCGCGAGCAGTACTTC
CASSPPGGPREQYF
>TRBD1|TRBJ1-1|-|TRBV2
TGTGCCAGACGAGCTTCTAGCGGGACAGGGGTTGGAAAAACTGAAGCTTTCTTT
CARRASSGTGVGKTEAFF
>-|TRBJ2-3|-|TRBV20-1
TGCAGTGCTAGTCTGCCGGGGGCAGATACGCAGTATTTT
CSASLPGADTQYF
>-|TRBJ2-1|-|TRBV5-1
TGCGCCAGCAGCTCAACTATGAATAATGAGCAGTTCTTC
CASSSTMNNEQFF
>TRBD2|TRBJ2-2|-|TRBV4-1
TGCGCCAGCAGCCACCAAGAGACTAGCGGGGGGGCCCTCACCGGGGAGCTGTTTTTT
CASSHQETSGGALTGELFF
>-|TRBJ2-2|-|TRBV5-6
TGTGCCAGCAGCTTTGGAACTAGTGCCGGGGAGCTGTTTTTT
CASSFGTSAGELFF
>-|TRBJ2-3|few|TRBV5-1
TGCGCCAGCAGCCCGACACGACTAGAAGATACGCAGTATTTT
CASSPTRLEDTQYF
>-|TRBJ1-2|-|TRBV1
TGCACCAGCAGCCATAAGGGGCGAAATGGCTACACCTTC
CTSSHKGRNGYTF